The clone carrying this T cell receptor beta chain was seen a single time. Its antigen is unidentified. The method was immunoSEQ multiplex PCR; TCRdb's version includes in-frame clones alone and lacks a portion of them. The table includes about 140,000 clones, 75% to 80% detected once. The CDR3 is 14 residues long. Unmatched junction bases numbered 5, after V lost 3 bases and J lost 1 base. CDR1 is GTSNPN and CDR2 is SVGIG in the germline V gene (reference sequence). The sample belongs to a study of cytotoxic CD8 clonotypes in ibrutinib-treated CLL. Across the whole study: Mean productive templates were around 260,000; mean productive rearrangements were roughly 90,000. Study observations and caveats: Public clonotypes were uncommon and contracted or stayed stable on treatment.

Cryopreserved PBMCs supplied roughly 2 micrograms of genomic DNA for TCR beta libraries. This TCR was recovered from a human donor with chronic lymphocytic leukemia. The sample in question was PBMCs, obtained after 24 months of ibrutinib treatment. The chain carries TRBV30 and TRBJ2-5, with 7 bases aligning to TRBD1. CDR3 sequence (DNA): TGTGCCTGGAGCCCGGGACAGCTCCAAGAGACCCAGTACTTC. This encodes CAWSPGQLQETQYF. Looking up the rest from reference TRBV30 and TRBJ2-5 gives the full variable domain: SQTIHQWPATLVQPVGSPLSLECTVEGTSNPNLYWYRQAAGRGLQLLFYSVGIGQISSEVPQNLSASRPQDRQFILSSKKLLLSDSGFYLCAWSPGQLQETQYFGPGTRLLVL.